Presented here are 10 T cell receptor beta chains from one specimen sequenced in a study of CD8+ T cells in alopecia areata. As the sequencing template, cDNA was produced by extracting RNA and reverse transcribing it. Libraries were prepared by immunoSEQ multiplex PCR; TCRdb keeps only in-frame clonotypes and omits some of them. The repertoire holds tens of thousands of clones, 50% to 75% seen once, with approximately 17% in the top ten. The sequenced sample was CD8+ T cells sorted from blood, obtained at week 0. Source of these receptors: a human donor with alopecia areata.

V usage is TRBV5-1 and J usage is TRBJ2-7; no firm D call. The CDR3 is 13 amino acids. Germline assignment: CDR1 SGHRS and CDR2 YFSETQ. Trimming took 3 bases from V and 0 from J, leaving 7 bases between them. CDR3: CASSWTASYEQYF. CDR3 nucleotides: TGCGCCAGCAGCTGGACGGCCTCCTACGAGCAGTACTTC.

This sequence joins TRBV6-5 and TRBJ1-1; D perhaps matches TRBD1 (5 bases). This CDR3 is built from 12 residues. The V end lost 11 bases, the J end lost 5 bases, and 15 bases lay between the germline ends. Germline V CDR1 and CDR2: MNHEY, SVGAGI. Written as DNA, the CDR3 is TGTGCCTGTGGTAATGGGGGGACTGAAGCTTTCTTT. Its translation: CACGNGGTEAFF.

The rearrangement links TRBV11-2 to TRBJ2-1; D is uncertain. The length of the CDR3 is 11 residues. The germline gives CDR1 SGHAT, CDR2 FQNNGV. V lost 4 bases and J 4 bases, leaving 2 bases between the germline ends. The CDR3 coding sequence is TGTGCCAGCAGCTATTACAATGAGCAGTTCTTC. Its protein is CASSYYNEQFF.

The chain employs TRBV27 and TRBJ2-3, with 9 bases matching TRBD2. Trimming at V came to 5 bases and at J to 1 base, leaving 7 bases not matched to a gene. Germline values: CDR1 MNHEY, CDR2 SMNVEV (reference sequence). This CDR3 is 16 amino acids long. The CDR3 nucleotides read TGTGCCAGCAGTATTATAGCGGGAGTGGGCACAGATACGCAGTATTTT. Encoded protein: CASSIIAGVGTDTQYF.

This clone was observed once. The chain has TRBV9 and TRBJ1-2, with TRBD1 matching 9 bases. Trimming at V came to 3 bases and at J to 4 bases, leaving 4 bases not matched to a gene. Looked up from germline, CDR1 is SGDLS and CDR2 is YYNGEE. The CDR3 loop spans 14 amino acids. Here the CDR3 DNA reads TGTGCCAGCAGCGCGGACAGGGGCTCCTATGGCTACACCTTC. Amino acids: CASSADRGSYGYTF.

This clone is labeled large. The chain is built from TRBV27 and TRBJ1-1, with D perhaps matching TRBD1 (5 bases). The CDR3 sequence is 13 residues long. Germline CDR1 MNHEY, CDR2 SMNVEV (reference sequence). V lost 6 bases and J 6 bases, leaving 14 bases between the germline ends. The CDR3 region has the DNA TGTGCCAGCAGCATGGGACCGGGCGCTGAAGCTTTCTTT. This sequence encodes CASSMGPGAEAFF.

The rearrangement joins TRBV28 to TRBJ2-7, with 9 bases that match TRBD1. The CDR3 totals 14 residues. Germline CDR1 is MDHEN and CDR2 is SYDVKM. V trimming: 6 bases; J trimming: 5 bases; junction bases outside the gene matches: 8. This chain's CDR3 is CASSSPGTGNEQYF. CDR3 DNA: TGTGCCAGCAGCTCGCCCGGGACAGGGAACGAGCAGTACTTC.

The rearrangement joins TRBV7-9 to TRBJ2-5; 13 bases fit TRBD2. The junction had 8 bases not matched to a gene; V was cut back by 5 bases and J by 5 bases. The CDR3 is 16 amino acids. Germline lookup yields CDR1 SEHNR and CDR2 FQNEAQ (reference sequence). CDR3 in DNA: TGTGCCAGCAGCACAACTAGCGGGAGGGCCGTGGAGACCCAGTACTTC. Translation: CASSTTSGRAVETQYF.

The V and J genes are TRBV4-1 and TRBJ1-1; D unclear. V lost 7 bases and J lost 1, with 4 bases in between. This CDR3 is 11 amino acids long. Looked up from germline, CDR1 is MGHRA and CDR2 is YSYEKL. CDR3 amino acids: CASKSNTEAFF. The CDR3 nucleotides read TGCGCCAGCAAATCGAACACTGAAGCTTTCTTT.

CDR3 nucleotides: TGTGCCAGCAGACCCTCTGTGAGGCTGGGGATCCCGGGTGAGCAGTTCTTC. Protein: CASRPSVRLGIPGEQFF. The chain carries TRBV2 and TRBJ2-1; D is uncertain. Germline V lookup: CDR1 SNHLY, CDR2 FYNNEI. The CDR3 contains 17 residues. Trimming stripped 6 bases from V and 9 bases from J, with 27 bases between.